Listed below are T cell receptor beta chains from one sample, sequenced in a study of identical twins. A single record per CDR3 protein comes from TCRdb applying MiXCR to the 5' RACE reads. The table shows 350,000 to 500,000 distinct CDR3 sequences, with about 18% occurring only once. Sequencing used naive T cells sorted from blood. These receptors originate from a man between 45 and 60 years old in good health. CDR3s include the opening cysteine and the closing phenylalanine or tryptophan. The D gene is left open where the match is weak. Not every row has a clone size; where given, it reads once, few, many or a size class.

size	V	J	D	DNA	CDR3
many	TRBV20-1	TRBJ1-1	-	TGCAGTGTTAGAAGGGTCACTGAAGCTTTCTTT	CSVRRVTEAFF
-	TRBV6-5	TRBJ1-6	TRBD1	TGTGCCAGCAGTTACTCCGACAGGGGGATTTATTCACCCCTCCACTTT	CASSYSDRGIYSPLHF
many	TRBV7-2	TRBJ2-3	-	TGTGCCAGCAGCTTACCTGGCGGCGATACGCAGTATTTT	CASSLPGGDTQYF
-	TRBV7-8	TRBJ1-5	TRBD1	TGTGCCAGCAGCTCAGTGGGACAGGGTGAGGGCAGCAATCAGCCCCAGCATTTT	CASSSVGQGEGSNQPQHF
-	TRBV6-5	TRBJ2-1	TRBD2	TGTGCCAGCAGTTACTCTTTAACGGGGGGGTTGAGGGATGAGCAGTTCTTC	CASSYSLTGGLRDEQFF
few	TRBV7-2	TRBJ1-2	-	TGTGCCAGCAGCTTAGGGACAGCTGGTGGCTACACCTTC	CASSLGTAGGYTF
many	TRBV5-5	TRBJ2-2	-	TGTGCCAGCAGCTTGGATCGGGCAGAGGAGCTGTTTTTT	CASSLDRAEELFF
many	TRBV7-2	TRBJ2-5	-	TGTGCCAGCAGCTCTTCCAGGGAAGAGACCCAGTACTTC	CASSSSREETQYF
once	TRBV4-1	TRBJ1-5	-	TGCGCCAGCAGCCAAGCCGGGCTGAGGGATCAGCCCCAGCATTTT	CASSQAGLRDQPQHF
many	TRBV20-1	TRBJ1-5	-	TGCAGTGCTAGAAGCCCAGCATATCAGCCCCAGCATTTT	CSARSPAYQPQHF
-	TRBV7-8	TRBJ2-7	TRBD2	TGTGCCAGCAGCTTAGGGACTAGCGGGCCCTACGAGCAGTACTTC	CASSLGTSGPYEQYF
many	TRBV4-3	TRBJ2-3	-	TGCGCCAGCAGCCAACTATACGGGGCCCGCACAGATACGCAGTATTTT	CASSQLYGARTDTQYF
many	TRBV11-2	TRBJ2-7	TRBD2	TGTGCCAGCAGCCTCCAACTAGCGGGGGGATCCTACGAGCAGTACTTC	CASSLQLAGGSYEQYF
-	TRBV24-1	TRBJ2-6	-	TGTGCCACCAGTGACGCCCCTGGGGGGCCTGGGGCCAACGTCCTGACTTTC	CATSDAPGGPGANVLTF